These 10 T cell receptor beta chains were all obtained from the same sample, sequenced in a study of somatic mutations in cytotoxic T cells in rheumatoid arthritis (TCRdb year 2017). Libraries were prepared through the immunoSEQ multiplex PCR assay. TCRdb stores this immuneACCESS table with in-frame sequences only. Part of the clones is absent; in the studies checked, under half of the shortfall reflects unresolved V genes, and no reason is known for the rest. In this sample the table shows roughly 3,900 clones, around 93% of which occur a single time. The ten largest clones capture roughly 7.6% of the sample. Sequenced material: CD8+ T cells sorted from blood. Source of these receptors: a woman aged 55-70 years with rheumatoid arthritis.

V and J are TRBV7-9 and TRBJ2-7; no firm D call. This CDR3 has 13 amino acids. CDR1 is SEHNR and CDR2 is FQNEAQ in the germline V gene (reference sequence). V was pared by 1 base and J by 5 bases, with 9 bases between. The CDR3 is CASSLGAQNEQYF. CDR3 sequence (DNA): TGTGCCAGCAGCTTAGGGGCCCAAAACGAGCAGTACTTC.

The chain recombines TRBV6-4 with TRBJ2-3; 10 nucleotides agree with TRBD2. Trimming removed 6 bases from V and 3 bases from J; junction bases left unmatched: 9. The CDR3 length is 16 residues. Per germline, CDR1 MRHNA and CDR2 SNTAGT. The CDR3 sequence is CASSTPSGSFTDTQYF. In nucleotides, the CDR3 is TGTGCCAGCAGCACCCCTAGCGGGAGTTTTACAGATACGCAGTATTTT.

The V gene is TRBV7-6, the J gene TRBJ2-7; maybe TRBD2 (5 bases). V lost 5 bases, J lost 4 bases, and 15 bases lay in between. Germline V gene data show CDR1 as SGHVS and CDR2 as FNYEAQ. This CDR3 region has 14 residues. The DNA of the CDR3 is TGTGCCAGCAGCCGGGGTGGGAGTTGGTACGAGCAGTACTTC. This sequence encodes CASSRGGSWYEQYF.

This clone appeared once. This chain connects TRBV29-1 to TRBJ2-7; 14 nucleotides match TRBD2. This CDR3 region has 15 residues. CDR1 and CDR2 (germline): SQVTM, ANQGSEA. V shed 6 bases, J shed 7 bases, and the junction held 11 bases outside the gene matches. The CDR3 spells CSVVPGLAGVGEQYF. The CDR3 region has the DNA TGCAGCGTCGTACCGGGACTAGCGGGAGTGGGGGAGCAGTACTTC.

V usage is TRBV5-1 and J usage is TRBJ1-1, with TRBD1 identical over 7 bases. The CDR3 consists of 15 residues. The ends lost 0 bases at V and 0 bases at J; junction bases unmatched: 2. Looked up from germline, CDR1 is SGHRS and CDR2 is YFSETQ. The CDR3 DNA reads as TGCGCCAGCAGCTTGGGACAGGGTCTGAACACTGAAGCTTTCTTT. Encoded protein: CASSLGQGLNTEAFF.

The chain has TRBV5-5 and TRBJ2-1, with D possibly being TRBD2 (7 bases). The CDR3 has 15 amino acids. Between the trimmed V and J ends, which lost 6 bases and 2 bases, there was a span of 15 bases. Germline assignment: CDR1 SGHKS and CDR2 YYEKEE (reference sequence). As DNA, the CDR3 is TGTGCCAGCACCCCCTCGGGGGGCGCCTACAATGAGCAGTTCTTC. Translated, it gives CASTPSGGAYNEQFF.

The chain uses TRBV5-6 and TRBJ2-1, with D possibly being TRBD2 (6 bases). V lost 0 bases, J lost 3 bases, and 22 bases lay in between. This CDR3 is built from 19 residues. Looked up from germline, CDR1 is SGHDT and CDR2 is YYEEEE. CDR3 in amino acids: CASSLGGKLEGLSYNEQFF. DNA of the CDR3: TGTGCCAGCAGCTTGGGGGGCAAGTTGGAGGGCCTAAGCTACAATGAGCAGTTCTTC.

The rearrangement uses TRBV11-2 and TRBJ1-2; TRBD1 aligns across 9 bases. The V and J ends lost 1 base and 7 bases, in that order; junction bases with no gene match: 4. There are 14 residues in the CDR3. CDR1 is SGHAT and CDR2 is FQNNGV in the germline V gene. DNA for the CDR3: TGTGCCAGCAGCTTAGGCACAGGGGGCTTTGGCTACACCTTC. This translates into CASSLGTGGFGYTF.

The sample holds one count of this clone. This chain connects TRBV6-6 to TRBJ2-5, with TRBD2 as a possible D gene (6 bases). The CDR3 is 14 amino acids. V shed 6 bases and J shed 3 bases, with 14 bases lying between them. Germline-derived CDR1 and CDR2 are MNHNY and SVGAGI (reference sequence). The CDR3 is CASSPGLLKETQYF. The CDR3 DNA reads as TGTGCCAGCAGCCCGGGACTCCTGAAAGAGACCCAGTACTTC.

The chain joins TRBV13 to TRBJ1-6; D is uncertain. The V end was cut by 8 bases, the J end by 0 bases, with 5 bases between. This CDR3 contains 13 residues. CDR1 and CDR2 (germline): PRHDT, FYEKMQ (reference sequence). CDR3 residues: CASADSYNSPLHF. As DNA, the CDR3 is TGTGCCAGCGCAGACTCCTATAATTCACCCCTCCACTTT.